The 16 T cell receptor beta chains presented below share a single source sample, sequenced in a study of cytomegalovirus exposure and HLA in healthy donors. The PCR made use of 60 Vbeta and 13 Jbeta primers. Profiled with immunoSEQ multiplex PCR; TCRdb holds only in-frame clones, not every one. Of tens of thousands of clones in the sample, approximately 68% were seen once. Sequencing was carried out using PBMCs. These receptors were collected from a boy younger than 18 in good health and CMV-seropositive.

This clone has just a few counts. The chain joins TRBV7-9 to TRBJ2-7; the D gene is possibly TRBD1 (6 bases). CDR1 and CDR2 (germline): SEHNR, FQNEAQ (reference sequence). Trimming took off 5 bases at V and 0 bases at J, with 11 bases between the two ends. The CDR3 loop spans 14 amino acids. CDR3 loop: CASSAEQGSYEQYF. CDR3 bases: TGTGCCAGCAGCGCCGAACAGGGCTCCTACGAGCAGTACTTC.

The chain employs TRBV5-1 and TRBJ2-3; 15 nucleotides match TRBD2. Germline CDR1 reads SGHRS; CDR2 reads YFSETQ. CDR3 length: 18 residues. Trimming removed 0 bases from V and 0 bases from J; junction bases left unmatched: 2. The DNA of the CDR3 is TGCGCCAGCAGCTTGGCGGGACTAGCGGGGGGAAGCACAGATACGCAGTATTTT. Protein product: CASSLAGLAGGSTDTQYF.

The chain recombines TRBV12-2 with TRBJ2-6; the table names TRBD2, a call not compared with the DNA. TRBV12-2 has pseudogene status. The CDR3 covers 17 residues. The CDR3, as DNA: TGTGCAAGTCGCTTACTAGCGGGGGCGGGAGGGGCCAACGTCCTGACTTTC. Its translation: CASRLLAGAGGANVLTF.

This clone was seen only a few times. The rearrangement links TRBV7-6 to TRBJ1-3, with unresolved D. This CDR3 spans 15 amino acids. Trimming took off 5 bases at V and 0 bases at J, with 11 bases between the two ends. Germline V CDR1 and CDR2: SGHVS, FNYEAQ. The CDR3 DNA follows: TGTGCCAGCAGCCACGACTCCCACTCTGGAAACACCATATATTTT. Translation gives CASSHDSHSGNTIYF.

The chain carries TRBV11-2 and TRBJ1-1, with a possible D match to TRBD1 (6 bases). V was cut by 5 bases and J by 0 bases, with 7 bases left in between. The CDR3 has 13 residues. Germline loops: CDR1 SGHAT, CDR2 FQNNGV. In DNA, the CDR3 is TGTGCCAGCAGCGGGACACTGAACACTGAAGCTTTCTTT. Its translation: CASSGTLNTEAFF.

This sequence joins TRBV6-4 and TRBJ1-5, with 7 bases aligning to TRBD1. V was clipped by 5 bases and J by 7 bases; unmatched bases: 8. This CDR3 comprises 14 residues. The germline gives CDR1 MRHNA, CDR2 SNTAGT. CDR3 sequence reads: CASSKTGVGQPQHF. DNA of the CDR3: TGTGCCAGCAGTAAAACAGGGGTAGGCCAGCCCCAGCATTTT.

This clone was observed a handful of times. The chain employs TRBV6-1 and TRBJ1-1; D remains ambiguous. V gave up 8 bases and J gave up 2 bases, with 15 bases separating them. This CDR3 contains 14 residues. Looked up from germline, CDR1 is MNHNS and CDR2 is SASEGT. CDR3 residues: CASGFGMTNTEAFF. CDR3 coding DNA: TGTGCCAGCGGATTCGGTATGACTAACACTGAAGCTTTCTTT.

The chain joins TRBV25-1 to TRBJ2-2, with 8 positions matching TRBD1. The CDR3 loop spans 16 amino acids. The germline CDR1 and CDR2 sequences are MGHDK and SYGVNS. J was trimmed by 4 bases and V by 5 bases; bases with no gene match: 9. CDR3 sequence (DNA): TGTGCCAGCAGTCCCTCGGACAGGGTGGGCACCGGGGAGCTGTTTTTT. Its protein product is CASSPSDRVGTGELFF.

The genes are TRBV27 and TRBJ1-1; a weak D match, TRBD1 (6 bases). Looked up from germline, CDR1 is MNHEY and CDR2 is SMNVEV (reference sequence). The CDR3 runs to 17 residues. V was cut by 1 base and J by 1 base, with 16 bases left in between. The DNA for the CDR3 is TGTGCCAGCAGTTTATTAGGCAGGGGCAAAAAGAACACTGAAGCTTTCTTT. Amino acids: CASSLLGRGKKNTEAFF.

J is TRBJ2-7 and V is TRBV7-9, with TRBD2 matching 11 bases. The V gene end was trimmed by 2 bases and the J gene end by 0 bases; junction bases not matched to a gene: 9. Germline V lookup: CDR1 SEHNR, CDR2 FQNEAQ (reference sequence). The CDR3 runs 18 residues. For the CDR3, the DNA is TGTGCCAGCAGCTTATTCCGTTCTAGCGGGGGGACCTCCTACGAGCAGTACTTC. The encoded protein is CASSLFRSSGGTSYEQYF.

This clone was recorded a few times. The rearrangement uses TRBV30 and TRBJ2-1; 9 bases fit TRBD1. The CDR3 runs 15 residues. Trimming at V came to 3 bases and at J to 3 bases, leaving 6 bases not matched to a gene. Germline-derived CDR1 and CDR2 are GTSNPN and SVGIG (reference sequence). DNA for the CDR3: TGTGCCTGGAGCTTGGGACAGGGACTCTACAATGAGCAGTTCTTC. It translates to CAWSLGQGLYNEQFF.

The gene calls are TRBV19 and TRBJ2-1, with TRBD1 matching 8 bases. CDR3 length: 15 amino acids. The V gene end was trimmed by 10 bases and the J gene end by 4 bases; junction bases not matched to a gene: 12. Per germline, CDR1 LNHDA and CDR2 SQIVND (reference sequence). CDR3 DNA: TGTGCCAAAAAAGACCCGGGACAGGAATACAATGAGCAGTTCTTC. Translation gives CAKKDPGQEYNEQFF.

This clone was counted a few times. The chain is built from TRBV4-2 and TRBJ1-5; 9 bases match TRBD1. In germline, CDR1 is LGHNA, CDR2 YNFKEQ. The CDR3 contains 19 residues. With 0 bases clipped from V and 6 bases from J, the junction kept 15 bases outside the gene matches. DNA of the CDR3: TGTGCCAGCAGCCAAGATGGTTTCGGTGGTGGACAGGGGACTCAGCCCCAGCATTTT. Amino acid sequence: CASSQDGFGGGQGTQPQHF.

The chain employs TRBV11-3 and TRBJ1-1; D perhaps matches TRBD1 (6 bases). Trimming took off 5 bases at V and 0 bases at J, with 10 bases between the two ends. Germline CDR1 reads SGHNT; CDR2 reads YENEEA. The CDR3 spans 14 residues. The CDR3 region is CASSPRGMNTEAFF. Here the CDR3 DNA reads TGTGCCAGCAGCCCGAGGGGGATGAACACTGAAGCTTTCTTT.

The genes are TRBV19 and TRBJ1-1; D perhaps matches TRBD1 (6 bases). There are 13 residues in the CDR3. The V end lost 5 bases, the J end lost 3 bases, and 10 bases lay between the germline ends. Germline values: CDR1 LNHDA, CDR2 SQIVND (reference sequence). The DNA of the CDR3 is TGTGCCAGTAGTTCAGGACAGTACACTGAAGCTTTCTTT. It encodes CASSSGQYTEAFF. The entire variable domain, with the rest obtained from reference TRBV19 and TRBJ1-1, is as follows: DGGITQSPKYLFRKEGQNVTLSCEQNLNHDAMYWYRQDPGQGLRLIYYSQIVNDFQKGDIAEGYSVSREKKESFPLTVTSAQKNPTAFYLCASSSGQYTEAFFGQGTRLTVV.

Note on this clone: The junction does not match germline at one end; this may be a read error. This CDR3 is CASEGQGNYGYPF. For the CDR3, the DNA is TGTGCCTCGGAGGGACAGGGGAACTATGGCTACCCCTTC. The chain recombines TRBV30 with TRBJ1-2, with TRBD1 matching 10 bases. This CDR3 is 13 amino acids long. Germline V gene lookup returns CDR1 GTSNPN and CDR2 SVGIG (reference sequence).